This record covers a single T cell receptor (beta chain). The target antigen is unknown. The sample originates from a study of a mutant IDH1 vaccine in newly diagnosed glioma. About the research overall: Patients in the study were vaccinated eight times, receiving shots in weeks 1, 3, 5, 7, 11, 15, 19 and 23. Among treated patients, 62.5% were male and roughly 38% female, and mean age was around 40 years. Patients received vaccination from 4-6 weeks after radiotherapy alone, or with temozolomide cycles.

Some clones are missing from TCRdb's copy, which holds only in-frame ones; the method was immunoSEQ multiplex PCR. The data contain tens of thousands of clones, 78% of them singletons. Time point of the sample: week 23, last vaccination. Each dose of the vaccine consisted of 300 ug of mutant IDH1 20-mer peptide, with topical imiquimod. Each astrocytoma in the donors was new, WHO grade 3 or 4, IDH1-mutant and ATRX-lost. CDR3 length equals 16 residues. With 10 bases clipped from V and 8 bases from J, the junction kept 19 bases outside the gene matches. Germline V gives CDR1 ENHRY, CDR2 SYGVKD. This clonotype originated in a woman aged 40 to 50 with glioma. Some clones in this sample may be carry-over from other donors' samples. The gene calls are TRBV10-3 and TRBJ1-4, with TRBD1 matching 7 bases. Sequencing was performed on PBMCs, taken from a glioma patient whose treatment included an IDH1 peptide vaccine. DNA for the CDR3: TGTGCCACCTACCGAAGACCAGACAGGGCTTACGAAAAACTGTTTTTT. Its protein is CATYRRPDRAYEKLFF.